The rows below give T cell receptor beta chains drawn from one sample of a study of blood T cells in healthy people across ages. Via MiXCR, TCRdb re-called the 5' RACE reads, giving one row per CDR3 protein. The sample holds roughly 2 million distinct CDR3 sequences, about 49% seen once. The sequenced sample consisted of blood. These receptors originate from a woman between 35 and 50 years old in good health. Each CDR3 is given with its conserved first and last residue. D genes are given only for firm matches. Some rows have no size entry. The others give once, few or many, or a class for an expanded clone.

.,few,TRBJ1-2,TRBV29-1,CSAPDRPGGYTF,TGCAGCGCCCCGGACCGCCCGGGTGGCTACACCTTC
.,.,TRBJ2-2,TRBV7-2,CASSYTTGGLFF,TGTGCCAGCAGCTATACCACTGGGGGTCTGTTTTTT
.,.,TRBJ1-4,TRBV28,CASSATTRHSEKLFF,TGTGCCAGCAGCGCAACGACAAGACATAGTGAAAAACTGTTTTTT
.,.,TRBJ2-1,TRBV28,CASSLFVGYQSSYNEQFF,TGTGCCAGCAGTTTGTTTGTAGGCTACCAAAGCTCCTACAATGAGCAGTTCTTC
TRBD2,few,TRBJ2-1,TRBV20-1,CSAALAGDEQFF,TGCAGTGCAGCCCTAGCGGGGGATGAGCAGTTCTTC
.,.,TRBJ2-4,TRBV12-3/TRBV12-4,CASSWAGTRRNIQYF,TGTGCCAGCAGTTGGGCCGGGACAAGGAGAAACATTCAGTACTTC
.,few,TRBJ2-7,TRBV7-2,CASILYEQYF,TGTGCCAGCATCCTCTACGAGCAGTACTTC
.,.,TRBJ2-7,TRBV4-3,CASSPRVRGDDEQYF,TGCGCCAGCAGCCCCCGGGTTCGTGGGGACGACGAGCAGTACTTC
.,.,TRBJ1-1,TRBV10-3,CAISGAGASVPGIEAFF,TGTGCCATCAGTGGGGCGGGGGCGTCGGTTCCCGGGATTGAAGCTTTCTTT
.,few,TRBJ2-7,TRBV6-5,CASSYGRFGEQYF,TGTGCCAGCAGTTACGGCCGATTTGGCGAGCAGTACTTC
TRBD1,.,TRBJ2-5,TRBV6-5,CASSSRPGTGAQETQYF,TGTGCCAGCAGTTCACGTCCCGGGACAGGGGCCCAAGAGACCCAGTACTTC
.,.,TRBJ1-6,TRBV20-1,CSARAGGYNSPLHF,TGCAGTGCTAGAGCGGGGGGTTATAATTCACCCCTCCACTTT
TRBD2,few,TRBJ2-1,TRBV4-2,CASSPTSVPNAEQFF,TGTGCCAGCAGCCCGACTAGCGTGCCCAATGCTGAGCAGTTCTTC
.,.,TRBJ1-2,TRBV28,CASSARGGGASNYGYTF,TGTGCCAGCAGTGCCCGAGGTGGTGGTGCCTCTAACTATGGCTACACCTTC
.,.,TRBJ2-5,TRBV6-6,CASSPLSRGSTREQYF,TGTGCCAGCAGTCCCCTCTCTCGGGGATCCACGAGGGAGCAGTACTTC
TRBD2,few,TRBJ2-3,TRBV24-1,CATSELLGGGLTDTQYF,TGTGCCACCAGTGAGCTGCTCGGCGGGGGACTCACAGATACGCAGTATTTT
.,.,TRBJ2-3,TRBV7-9,CASSVHGSDTQYF,TGTGCCAGCAGCGTACACGGGTCAGATACGCAGTATTTT
.,.,TRBJ1-4,TRBV15,CATSSEGAGEKLFF,TGTGCCACCAGCAGTGAGGGTGCGGGTGAAAAACTGTTTTTT
.,.,TRBJ1-5,TRBV6-5,CASSTTALKPQHF,TGTGCCAGCAGTACGACGGCCCTAAAGCCCCAGCATTTT
.,few,TRBJ2-3,TRBV7-6,CASSHQPNTDTQYF,TGTGCCAGCAGCCACCAACCCAACACAGATACGCAGTATTTT
TRBD1,.,TRBJ2-1,TRBV7-2,CASSLVGGTANNEQFF,TGTGCCAGCAGCTTAGTAGGTGGGACAGCTAACAATGAGCAGTTCTTC
.,.,TRBJ2-5,TRBV6-2/TRBV6-3,CASSYSTEGSNEQYF,TGTGCCAGCAGTTACTCAACGGAGGGGTCGAATGAGCAGTACTTC
.,.,TRBJ2-1,TRBV7-9,CASRDDVNEQFF,TGTGCCAGCAGAGATGACGTCAATGAGCAGTTCTTC
TRBD2,.,TRBJ2-6,TRBV20-1,CSAAHQGGGASGANVLTF,TGCAGTGCTGCTCACCAAGGCGGGGGGGCCTCTGGGGCCAACGTCCTGACTTTC
TRBD2,few,TRBJ2-1,TRBV28,CASSDPRGYGGAFYNEQFF,TGTGCCAGCAGTGACCCCCGGGGCTACGGGGGGGCCTTCTACAATGAGCAGTTCTTC
TRBD2,many,TRBJ2-5,TRBV5-1,CASSLQGLAGETQYF,TGCGCCAGCAGCTTACAGGGACTAGCGGGAGAGACCCAGTACTTC
TRBD1,.,TRBJ1-1,TRBV12-3/TRBV12-4,CASIPDRGNTEAFF,TGTGCCAGCATACCGGACAGGGGGAACACTGAAGCTTTCTTT
TRBD2,.,TRBJ2-5,TRBV7-2,CASSPRYGGALGQETQYF,TGTGCCAGCAGCCCCCGTTACGGGGGGGCCCTTGGCCAAGAGACCCAGTACTTC
TRBD2,.,TRBJ2-5,TRBV7-2,CASSASGTNQETQYF,TGTGCCAGCAGCGCCAGCGGGACTAACCAAGAGACCCAGTACTTC
.,.,TRBJ2-3,TRBV3-1,CASSQVTVPRGTDTQYF,TGTGCCAGCAGCCAAGTGACCGTGCCCAGGGGTACAGATACGCAGTATTTT
TRBD2,.,TRBJ2-1,TRBV20-1,CSASERGGIYNEQFF,TGCAGTGCTAGCGAGCGGGGGGGGATATACAATGAGCAGTTCTTC
.,.,TRBJ2-3,TRBV12-3/TRBV12-4,CASSFVGYTQYF,TGTGCCAGCAGTTTCGTAGGGTATACGCAGTATTTT
.,.,TRBJ2-7,TRBV4-1,CASSQGQGGSEQYF,TGCGCCAGCAGCCAAGGACAAGGGGGTTCCGAGCAGTACTTC